Below, one T cell receptor beta chain is given with its context. There is no known antigen for this receptor. No much larger clonotype is one base removed from it; base qualities were not supplied. The cohort consisted of hundreds of healthy bone marrow donors. Cohort members were all nominally healthy when sampled, although unrecorded immune exposures were likely present. The donor was CMV seronegative and was included in the group of a few hundred seronegative cohort members. Each donor provided a peripheral blood sample, and peripheral blood mononuclear cells were used for TCR beta sequencing. Genomic DNA extraction from the blood cell samples was performed with the Qiagen DNeasy Blood Extraction Kit. The library was obtained by the immunoSEQ multiplex PCR assay. For the multiplex PCR, a mixture combining 60 forward primers for TCR Vbeta segments and 13 reverse primers for TCR Jbeta segments was used. A multiplex PCR assay on genomic DNA amplified the CDR3 region of rearranged TCR beta genes. The amplified TCR beta libraries were sequenced on the Illumina HiSeq System as 87-base-pair reads. Turning to the authors' computational methods: A later analysis counted approximately 84 million unique TCR beta chains across the 550 to 750 repertoires, and around 9.9 million of these chains were shared by at least two donors. To remove PCR and sequencing errors, raw reads were error-corrected and collapsed into unique sequences using a nearest-neighbor algorithm that merged closely related sequences. V, D and J gene segments were assigned by aligning CDR3 sequences to IMGT reference sequences. For a sequence to be retained, at least a six-nucleotide match to both a V gene segment and a J gene segment was required. Rearrangements were called productive when the CDR3 lacked stop codons and stayed in frame with V and J; all others were non-productive. CDR3 was defined according to IMGT convention as the region running from the second conserved V-encoded cysteine to the conserved J-encoded phenylalanine. Sequences without an unambiguous match to a single V gene segment were excluded from the earlier analysis of about 600 of the donors. In an earlier analysis of 587 of the donors, V segments were called functional above 56.7% productive rearrangements and were called segregating when the between-donor standard deviation exceeded 5%. A statistical classification framework was built for diagnosing cytomegalovirus status from the catalog of TCR beta chain sequences. A later analysis assigned V and J genes by comparing TCR nucleotide sequences with IMGT/GENE-DB human TR gene sequences. In a later analysis, CDR3 sequences and most-parsimonious VDJ recombination scenarios were assigned using the TCRdist pipeline. In a later analysis, every TCR beta chain was defined by the combination of its CDR3 amino acid sequence and its V-gene family, and reads without a unique V-gene family were dropped. A later analysis removed several hundred highly shared, low-generation-probability nucleotide sequences to deal with suspected cross-contamination and a sequencing artifact. For each public chain, a later analysis derived a clonal expansion index from normalized ranks of inferred template counts within each repertoire. In a later analysis, generation probabilities were computed with a VDJ recombination model fitted to out-of-frame rearrangements, and the resulting probabilities were checked against IGoR. A later analysis scored TCR-TCR, TCR-HLA and TCR-CMV co-occurrence with hypergeometric tests, applying a repertoire-size bias correction to TCR pairs. False discovery rates were estimated in a later analysis by permuting HLA or CMV assignments 20 times. A later analysis grouped co-occurring TCRs with DBSCAN, adding TCRdist sequence similarity when clustering within HLA-allele-positive subsets. Repertoires with fewer than 30,000 or more than 120,000 public chains, plus five repertoires with anomalous nucleotide sharing, were excluded from co-occurrence clustering. Sourced from immuneACCESS, this table was stored by TCRdb with only in-frame sequences that have V and J called. A share of the clones is absent; for the studies checked, an unresolved V gene accounts for under half, and the remainder has no known explanation. The V and J calls and clone size come from that table; D and trimming were worked out from the DNA. The sample records over 130,000 clones, more than 75% of which are singletons. Of the sample, 1.5% to 2% falls within the top ten clones.

Germline trimming amounts to 10 bases on V and 4 bases on J, with 9 as the count of junction bases outside the gene matches. Taken from the germline V gene, the CDR1 and CDR2 loops are SNHLY and FYNNEI. The CDR3 contains 14 residues, cysteine and phenylalanine counted. Only the CDR3 DNA is retained, 42 bases long and in frame from the first base. These data are taken from a study of cytomegalovirus exposure and HLA in healthy donors (dated by TCRdb to about 2017). A note on the overall study: An earlier analysis of approximately 640 of the donors reported approximately 270 Gb of sequence data and 117 million unique TCR beta sequences from around 200 million T cells. In an earlier analysis of over 550 of the donors, high-throughput TCR beta sequencing was used to judge whether each TCR beta V gene segment behaved as functional or pseudogenic. A separate validation cohort of roughly 110 different subjects was used in addition to the roughly 720-subject first cohort. Of the roughly 400 genotyped donors, 65% to 90% fell in the genetic ancestry cluster associated with self-reported Caucasian donors. Every repertoire in the discovery cohort had been generated on one and the same sequencing platform. A later analysis re-analyzed previously published TCR beta repertoires from 600 to 850 donors and added high-resolution HLA genotyping to study TCR occurrence patterns. Typing coverage varied by locus: roughly 620-640 donors for A, B, C, DRB1 and DQB1; 522 for DQA1; about 590 for DPA1; some 470 for DPB1. Among 350 to 400 genotyped donors of the cohort, an average of approximately 230,000 unique TCR beta nucleotide sequences were sequenced per donor, approximately 20% of them non-productive. The study used immunosequencing to profile the T cell repertoires of approximately 640 subjects and linked those repertoires to cytomegalovirus serostatus. To predict cytomegalovirus infection status, the study brought together high-throughput TCR immunosequencing, statistical association of individual TCRs with disease status, and machine learning. Because of strong linkage in the cohort, roughly five DR-DQ haplotypes were treated as single units for association and clustering. HLA typing included class I and class II loci at four-digit resolution. The aim of the study was to test whether cataloging public T cell receptors could identify signatures of past pathogen exposure. Alongside the repertoire data, information on donor age, sex, ethnicity and CMV serostatus was compiled. A later genetic analysis took genome-wide SNP genotypes for about 55% of the 666 donors and used that subset as a discovery cohort. The later analysis used no new phenotypic data to find candidate immune exposures, relying instead on TCR beta sequences and their occurrence across donors. Roughly 300 gigabases of sequencing data and approximately 80 million unique TCR sequences were included in an early release covering about 620 HLA-typed donors. What the research found in general, with its limitations: A cluster of highly shared sequence variants was judged likely to be a technical artifact of the sequencing pipeline. In this cohort, only TCR beta chains were sequenced, and detectable features were limited by the absence of alpha or paired-chain data. A further reported finding was that TCR beta sequences accurately predicted the HLA-A and HLA-B alleles for most subjects in the first cohort. A few of the identified cytomegalovirus-associated TCR beta chains were confirmed in vitro to be specific for cytomegalovirus antigens. In a later genetic analysis, a missense DCLRE1C variant was associated with V-gene and J-gene trimming of TCR beta chains, and the association was replicated in an independent cohort. Immune exposure information for the cohort was limited to CMV serostatus. Because the 87-base-pair reads could not distinguish some IMGT-functional V segments, including TRBV6-2 and TRBV6-3, those segments were excluded. Because counts were too low, more than 15 rarely observed V segments, including chromosome 9 orphons, were excluded from the earlier analysis of 500 to 700 of the donors. Linkage disequilibrium might explain the correlated functional status among segregating V segments, but an unknown experimental factor could not be excluded. HLA typing was unavailable for some donors at each locus, so association tests used only the typed subset. According to a later analysis, TCR association rates differed among HLA loci, with DRB1 alleles showing the most associated TCRs and HLA-C alleles showing the fewest. In a later analysis, HLA-associated TCR beta chains showed more clonal expansion and lower generation probabilities than non-associated chains that were equally common. A total of roughly 160 TCR beta chains were listed by the study as associated with cytomegalovirus. In a later analysis, around 17,000 TCR beta sequences were associated with specific HLA alleles at a false discovery rate of 0.05. According to a later genetic analysis, donors in an Asian-associated ancestry cluster had fewer N-insertions in productive TCRs than the approximately 710-donor mean. The authors suggested that the approach could potentially be generalized to other disease states and immunological phenotypes. While some public TCRs were present in many individuals, most TCR sequences turned up only very rarely across donors. Assigning TCR associations to individual alleles was difficult when HLA alleles, especially DR and DQ, strongly co-occurred. Sequencing depth was assumed to be roughly uniform across donors in the presence/absence analyses, though that assumption may not hold. The classifier was reported to diagnose cytomegalovirus status with high specificity and sensitivity in both the original cohort and the validation cohort. A later analysis reported that several top co-occurrence clusters appeared linked to parvovirus B19, influenza, CMV and Epstein-Barr virus. According to a later analysis, most CMV-associated TCR beta chains appeared to be HLA-restricted, and the HLA associations seemed to be driven largely by CMV exposure. Broadly in line with IMGT annotations, most TCR beta V segments showed up in productive rearrangements about 87% or about 30% of the time in an earlier analysis of 587 of the donors.

This receptor was taken from a man aged 35 to 55 in good health and CMV-seronegative. The specimen was PBMCs. The V and J genes are TRBV2 and TRBJ2-1; 8 nucleotides in the junction match TRBD2. The CDR3: CAIPRLAGYNEQFF. The DNA sequence is given as TGTGCCATCCCGAGGCTAGCGGGTTACAATGAGCAGTTCTTC.